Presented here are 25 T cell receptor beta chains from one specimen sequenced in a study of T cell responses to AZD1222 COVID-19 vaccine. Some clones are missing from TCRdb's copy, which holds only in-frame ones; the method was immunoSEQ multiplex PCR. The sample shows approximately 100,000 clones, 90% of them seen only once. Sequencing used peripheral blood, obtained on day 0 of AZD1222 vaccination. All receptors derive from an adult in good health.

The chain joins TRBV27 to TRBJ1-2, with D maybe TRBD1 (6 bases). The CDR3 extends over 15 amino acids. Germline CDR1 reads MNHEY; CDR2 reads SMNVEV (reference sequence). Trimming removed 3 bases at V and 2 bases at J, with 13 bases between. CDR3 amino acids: CASSLNGQLNYGYTF. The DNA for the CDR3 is TGTGCCAGCAGTTTGAACGGACAGCTGAACTATGGCTACACCTTC.

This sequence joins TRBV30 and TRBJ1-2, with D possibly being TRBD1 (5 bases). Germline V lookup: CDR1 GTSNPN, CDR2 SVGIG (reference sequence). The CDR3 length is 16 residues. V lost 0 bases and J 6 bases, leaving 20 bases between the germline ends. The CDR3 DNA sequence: TGTGCCTGGAGTGTACACGGGACCTTGAGGGGAAATGGCTACACCTTC. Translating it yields CAWSVHGTLRGNGYTF.

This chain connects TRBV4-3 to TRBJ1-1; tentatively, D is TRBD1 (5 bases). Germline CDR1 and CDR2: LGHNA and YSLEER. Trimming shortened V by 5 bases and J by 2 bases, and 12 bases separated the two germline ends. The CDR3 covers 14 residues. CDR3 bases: TGCGCCAGCAGCAGCCAGGGAGAAAACACTGAAGCTTTCTTT. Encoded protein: CASSSQGENTEAFF.

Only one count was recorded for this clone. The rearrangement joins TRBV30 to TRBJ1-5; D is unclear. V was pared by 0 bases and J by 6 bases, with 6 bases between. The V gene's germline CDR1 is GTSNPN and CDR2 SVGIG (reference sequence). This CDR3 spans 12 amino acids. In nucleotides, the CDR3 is TGTGCCTGGAGTGTACTGGGTCAGCCCCAGCATTTT. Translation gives CAWSVLGQPQHF.

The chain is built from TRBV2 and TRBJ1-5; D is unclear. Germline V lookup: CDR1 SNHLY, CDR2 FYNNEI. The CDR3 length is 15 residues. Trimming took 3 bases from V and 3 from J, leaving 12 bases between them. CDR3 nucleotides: TGTGCCAGCAGTGAGACCCGACGTCCCAATCAGCCCCAGCATTTT. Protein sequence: CASSETRRPNQPQHF.

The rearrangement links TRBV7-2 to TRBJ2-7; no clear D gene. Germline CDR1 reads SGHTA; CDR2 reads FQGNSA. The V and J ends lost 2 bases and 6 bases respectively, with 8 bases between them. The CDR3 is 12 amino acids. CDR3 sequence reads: CASSLSRVEQYF. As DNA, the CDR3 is TGTGCCAGCAGCTTAAGTAGGGTCGAGCAGTACTTC.

The CDR3 coding sequence is TGTGCCAGCAGCTTGGGGCTAAGGGGTAGTTCCTACGAGCAGTACTTC. Its translation: CASSLGLRGSSYEQYF. The rearrangement uses TRBV5-4 and TRBJ2-7; perhaps TRBD1 as D (5 bases). Trimming took off 0 bases at V and 1 base at J, with 14 bases between the two ends. Germline-derived CDR1 and CDR2 are SGHNT and YYREEE (reference sequence). CDR3 length equals 16 residues.

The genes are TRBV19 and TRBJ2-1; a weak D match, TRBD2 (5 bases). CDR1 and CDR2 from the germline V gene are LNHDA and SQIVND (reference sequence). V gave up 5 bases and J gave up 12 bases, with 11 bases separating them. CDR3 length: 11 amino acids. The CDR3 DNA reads TGTGCCAGTAGTGAGAGGGAACGGCAGTTCTTC. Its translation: CASSERERQFF.

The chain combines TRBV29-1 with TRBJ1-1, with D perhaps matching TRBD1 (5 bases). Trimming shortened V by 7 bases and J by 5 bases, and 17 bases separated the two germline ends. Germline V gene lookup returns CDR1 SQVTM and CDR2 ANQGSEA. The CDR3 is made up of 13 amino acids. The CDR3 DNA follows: TGCAGCGCCGTGCCTCAGGGAGAGACTGAAGCTTTCTTT. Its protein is CSAVPQGETEAFF.

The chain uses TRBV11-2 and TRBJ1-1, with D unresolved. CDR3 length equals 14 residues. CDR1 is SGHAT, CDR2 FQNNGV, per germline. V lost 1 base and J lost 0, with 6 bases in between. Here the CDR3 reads CASSLAGMNTEAFF. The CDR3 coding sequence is TGTGCCAGCAGCTTAGCAGGTATGAACACTGAAGCTTTCTTT.

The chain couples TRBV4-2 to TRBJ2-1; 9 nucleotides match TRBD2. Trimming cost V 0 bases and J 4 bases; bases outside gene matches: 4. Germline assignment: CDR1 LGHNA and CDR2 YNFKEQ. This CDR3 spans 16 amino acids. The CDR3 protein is CASSQEVTSGYNEQFF. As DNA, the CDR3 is TGTGCCAGCAGCCAAGAGGTGACTAGCGGATACAATGAGCAGTTCTTC.

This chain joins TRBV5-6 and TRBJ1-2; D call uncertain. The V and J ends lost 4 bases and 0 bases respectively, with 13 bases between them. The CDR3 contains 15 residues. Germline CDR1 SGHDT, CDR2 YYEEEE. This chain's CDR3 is CASSLPGGTNYGYTF. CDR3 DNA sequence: TGTGCCAGCAGCCTACCCGGCGGCACTAACTATGGCTACACCTTC.

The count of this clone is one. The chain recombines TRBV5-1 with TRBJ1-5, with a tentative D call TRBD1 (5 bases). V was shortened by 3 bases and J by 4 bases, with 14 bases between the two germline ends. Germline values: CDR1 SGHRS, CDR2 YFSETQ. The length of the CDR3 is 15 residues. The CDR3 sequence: CASSSMGERNQPQHF. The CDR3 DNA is TGCGCCAGCAGCTCTATGGGGGAACGGAATCAGCCCCAGCATTTT.

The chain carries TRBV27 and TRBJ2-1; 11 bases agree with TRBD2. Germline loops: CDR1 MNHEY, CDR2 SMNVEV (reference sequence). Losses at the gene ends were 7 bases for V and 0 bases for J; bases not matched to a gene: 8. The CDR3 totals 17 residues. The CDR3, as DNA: TGTGCCAGCACCCGGACTAGCGGGCATCTCTCCTACAATGAGCAGTTCTTC. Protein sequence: CASTRTSGHLSYNEQFF.

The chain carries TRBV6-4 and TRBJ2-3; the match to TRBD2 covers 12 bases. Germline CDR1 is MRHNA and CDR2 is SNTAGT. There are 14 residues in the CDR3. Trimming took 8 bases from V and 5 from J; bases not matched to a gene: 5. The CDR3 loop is CASSPSGGVDTQYF. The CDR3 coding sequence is TGTGCCAGCTCCCCTAGCGGGGGGGTAGATACGCAGTATTTT.

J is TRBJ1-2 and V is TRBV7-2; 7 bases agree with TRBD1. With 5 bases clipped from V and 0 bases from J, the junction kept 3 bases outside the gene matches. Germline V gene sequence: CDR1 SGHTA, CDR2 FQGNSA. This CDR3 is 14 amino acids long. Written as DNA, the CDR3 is TGTGCCAGCAGCCCGGGGACAGCTAACTATGGCTACACCTTC. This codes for CASSPGTANYGYTF.

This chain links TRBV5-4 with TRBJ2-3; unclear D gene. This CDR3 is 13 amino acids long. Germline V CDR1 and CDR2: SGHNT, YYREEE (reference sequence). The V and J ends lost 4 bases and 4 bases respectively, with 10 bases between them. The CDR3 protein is CASSDTPADTQYF. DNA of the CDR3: TGTGCCAGCAGCGACACCCCGGCAGATACGCAGTATTTT.

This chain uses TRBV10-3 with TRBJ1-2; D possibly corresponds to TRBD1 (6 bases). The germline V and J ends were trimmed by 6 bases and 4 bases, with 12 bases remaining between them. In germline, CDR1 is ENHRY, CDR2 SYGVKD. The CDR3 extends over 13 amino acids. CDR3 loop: CAISRDTSYGYTF. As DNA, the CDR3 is TGTGCCATCAGCCGGGACACCTCCTATGGCTACACCTTC.

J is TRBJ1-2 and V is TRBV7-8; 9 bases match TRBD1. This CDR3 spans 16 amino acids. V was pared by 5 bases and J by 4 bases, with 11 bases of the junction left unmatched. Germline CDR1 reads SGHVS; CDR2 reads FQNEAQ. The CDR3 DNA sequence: TGTGCCAGCAGCCCCATAGGGGGGACAGGGTCCTATGGCTACACCTTC. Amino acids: CASSPIGGTGSYGYTF. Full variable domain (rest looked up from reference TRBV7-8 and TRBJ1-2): GAGVSQSPRYKVAKRGQDVALRCDPISGHVSLFWYQQALGQGPEFLTYFQNEAQLDKSGLPSDRFFAERPEGSVSTLKIQRTQQEDSAVYLCASSPIGGTGSYGYTFGSGTRLTVV.

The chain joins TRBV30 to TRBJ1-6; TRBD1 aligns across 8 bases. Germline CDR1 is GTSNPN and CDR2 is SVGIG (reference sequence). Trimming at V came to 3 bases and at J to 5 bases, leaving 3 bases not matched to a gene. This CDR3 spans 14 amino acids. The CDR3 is CAWRGGQDNSPLHF. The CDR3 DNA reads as TGTGCCTGGAGAGGGGGACAGGATAATTCACCCCTCCACTTT.

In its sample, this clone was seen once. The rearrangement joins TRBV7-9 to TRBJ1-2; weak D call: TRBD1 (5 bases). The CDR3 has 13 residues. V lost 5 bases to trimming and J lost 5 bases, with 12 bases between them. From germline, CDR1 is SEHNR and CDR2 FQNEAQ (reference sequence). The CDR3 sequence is CASSLRDAYGYTF. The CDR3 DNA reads TGTGCCAGCAGCCTCAGGGACGCGTATGGCTACACCTTC.

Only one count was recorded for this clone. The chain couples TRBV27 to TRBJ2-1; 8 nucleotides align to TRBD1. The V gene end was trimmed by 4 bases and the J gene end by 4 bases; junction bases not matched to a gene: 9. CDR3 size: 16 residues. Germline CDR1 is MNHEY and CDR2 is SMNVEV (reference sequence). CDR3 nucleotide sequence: TGTGCCAGCAGTTACCAACTCCGGGACAGGTACAATGAGCAGTTCTTC. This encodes CASSYQLRDRYNEQFF.

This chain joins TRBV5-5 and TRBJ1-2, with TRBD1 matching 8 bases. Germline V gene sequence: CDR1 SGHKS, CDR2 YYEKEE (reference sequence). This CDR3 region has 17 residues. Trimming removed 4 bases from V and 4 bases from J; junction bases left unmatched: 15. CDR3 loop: CASSQDRADTLSYGYTF. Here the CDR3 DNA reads TGTGCCAGCAGCCAGGACAGGGCCGACACTTTATCCTATGGCTACACCTTC.

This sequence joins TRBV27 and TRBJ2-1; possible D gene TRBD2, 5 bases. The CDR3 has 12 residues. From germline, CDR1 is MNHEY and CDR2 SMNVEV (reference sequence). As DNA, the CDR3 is TGTCAAAGCAAGCGAGGGTCCAATGAGCAGTTCTTC. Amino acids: CQSKRGSNEQFF.

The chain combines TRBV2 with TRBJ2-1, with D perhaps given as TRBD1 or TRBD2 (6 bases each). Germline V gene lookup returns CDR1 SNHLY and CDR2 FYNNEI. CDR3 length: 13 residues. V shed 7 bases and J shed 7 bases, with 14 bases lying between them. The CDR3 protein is CASTVGAGNEQFF. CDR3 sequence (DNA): TGTGCCAGCACTGTGGGGGCGGGGAATGAGCAGTTCTTC.